These 23 T cell receptor beta chains were sequenced from one sample in a study of blood T cell repertoires in COVID-19. The assay was immunoSEQ multiplex PCR, and TCRdb's table has in-frame clones only and misses some. Found here are fewer than 250,000 clones, about nine tenths of them singletons; the top ten hold more than 0.8%. Material: peripheral blood. These receptors came from a man under 40 with COVID-19, enrolled during active disease.

There are a few counts of this clone. The CDR3 here is CASSYPREGAGGYTF. The CDR3 nucleotides read TGCGCCAGCAGCTACCCCCGTGAGGGTGCCGGGGGCTACACCTTC. The gene calls are TRBV5-1 and TRBJ1-2, with D unresolved. The germline V and J ends were trimmed by 3 bases and 8 bases, with 20 bases remaining between them. The germline V gene encodes CDR1 SGHRS and CDR2 YFSETQ. The CDR3 contains 15 residues. The whole variable domain, filled in from reference TRBV5-1 and TRBJ1-2, reads KAGVTQTPRYLIKTRGQQVTLSCSPISGHRSVSWYQQTPGQGLQFLFEYFSETQRNKGNFPGRFSGRQFSNSRSEMNVSTLELGDSALYLCASSYPREGAGGYTFGSGTRLTVV.

The rearrangement joins TRBV5-1 to TRBJ2-2; 10 bases align to TRBD2. The CDR3 is 15 amino acids. The V gene end was trimmed by 0 bases and the J gene end by 7 bases; junction bases not matched to a gene: 3. CDR1 and CDR2 (germline): SGHRS, YFSETQ. The CDR3 nucleotides are TGCGCCAGCAGCTTGGTTCTAGCGGGAGACGGGGAGCTGTTTTTT. It translates to CASSLVLAGDGELFF.

Written as DNA, the CDR3 is TGTGCCAGCAGCCCCCCTGGTGGCGGGGGGGCGTCAGATACGCAGTATTTT. Its protein is CASSPPGGGGASDTQYF. The genes are TRBV9 and TRBJ2-3; TRBD2 agrees at 9 bases. V was clipped by 4 bases and J by 4 bases; unmatched bases: 13. In germline, CDR1 is SGDLS, CDR2 YYNGEE. This CDR3 has 17 amino acids. Combining the CDR3 with reference TRBV9 and TRBJ2-3 gives the whole variable domain DSGVTQTPKHLITATGQRVTLRCSPRSGDLSVYWYQQSLDQGLQFLIQYYNGEERAKGNILERFSAQQFPDLHSELNLSSLELGDSALYFCASSPPGGGGASDTQYFGPGTRLTVL.

This CDR3 is CATSDHPGLAGSSSYNEQFF. Here the CDR3 DNA reads TGTGCCACCAGTGACCACCCGGGACTAGCGGGGTCGAGCTCCTACAATGAGCAGTTCTTC. J is TRBJ2-1 and V is TRBV24-1; 13 positions agree with TRBD2. The CDR3 consists of 20 residues. Trimming cost V 4 bases and J 0 bases; bases outside gene matches: 11. Germline values: CDR1 KGHDR, CDR2 SFDVKD.

V and J are TRBV27 and TRBJ1-5; D gene uncertain. This CDR3 has 13 residues. CDR1 and CDR2 (germline): MNHEY, SMNVEV (reference sequence). Between the trimmed V and J ends, which lost 0 bases and 5 bases, there was a span of 5 bases. In DNA form, the CDR3 reads TGTGCCAGCAGTTTATCGCCAGATCAGCCCCAGCATTTT. Translation gives CASSLSPDQPQHF.

The chain carries TRBV30 and TRBJ1-1; D not certain. Trimming stripped 2 bases from V and 11 bases from J, with 15 bases between. The CDR3 totals 12 residues. Germline CDR1 and CDR2: GTSNPN and SVGIG (reference sequence). This CDR3 is CAWSSQGLRAFF. The CDR3 region has the DNA TGTGCCTGGAGTTCACAAGGTTTGCGGGCTTTCTTT.

This chain links TRBV10-3 with TRBJ1-5; D is perhaps TRBD1 (6 bases). The CDR3 spans 15 residues. V was pared by 3 bases and J by 7 bases, with 16 bases between. CDR1 and CDR2 from the germline V gene are ENHRY and SYGVKD. The CDR3, as DNA: TGTGCCATCAGTGAAGGGCAGGGGATATTCCAGCCCCAGCATTTT. It specifies CAISEGQGIFQPQHF.

The chain combines TRBV6-5 with TRBJ2-7, with 7 bases fitting TRBD1. V dropped 6 bases and J dropped 3; count of bases not matched to a gene: 8. This CDR3 comprises 14 residues. Germline values: CDR1 MNHEY, CDR2 SVGAGI. This CDR3 is CASRPTRDSYEQYF. The CDR3 nucleotides read TGTGCCAGCAGACCCACCCGGGACAGCTACGAGCAGTACTTC.

The genes are TRBV4-1 and TRBJ2-3; the match to TRBD2 covers 7 bases. From germline, CDR1 is MGHRA and CDR2 YSYEKL. Trimming took 0 bases from V and 2 from J; bases not matched to a gene: 2. There are 15 residues in the CDR3. CDR3 coding DNA: TGCGCCAGCAGCCAAGAAGGGGACTACACAGATACGCAGTATTTT. It translates to CASSQEGDYTDTQYF.

The J gene is TRBJ2-1, the V gene TRBV18, with 13 bases aligning to TRBD2. Germline CDR1 and CDR2: KGHSH and LQKENI. V trimming: 3 bases; J trimming: 6 bases; junction bases outside the gene matches: 8. The CDR3 covers 17 residues. The CDR3 nucleotides are TGTGCCAGCTCACCCCTCAGACTAGCGGGGGGCCGCAATGAGCAGTTCTTC. This codes for CASSPLRLAGGRNEQFF.

The chain is built from TRBV9 and TRBJ1-2; a weak D match, TRBD1 (5 bases). Germline CDR1 SGDLS, CDR2 YYNGEE. Trimming stripped 0 bases from V and 7 bases from J, with 10 bases between. This CDR3 comprises 13 residues. In DNA, the CDR3 is TGTGCCAGCAGCGTAGGGGGGGTGGCTGGCTACACCTTC. Translating it yields CASSVGGVAGYTF.

This clone appeared a single time. The CDR3 sequence is CASSLSARGSGETQYF. CDR3 DNA: TGTGCCAGCAGCTTAAGCGCGCGGGGGAGCGGAGAGACCCAGTACTTC. The chain employs TRBV7-3 and TRBJ2-5, with 7 bases matching TRBD2. Germline V gives CDR1 SGHTA, CDR2 FQGTGA. The length of the CDR3 is 16 residues. V was clipped by 1 base and J by 4 bases; unmatched bases: 9.

This rearrangement joins TRBV5-5 to TRBJ1-2; no clear D. The ends were cut back, 0 bases at V and 5 bases at J, with 17 bases in the middle. Germline V gene data show CDR1 as SGHKS and CDR2 as YYEKEE (reference sequence). The CDR3 totals 16 residues. CDR3 nucleotides: TGTGCCAGCAGCTTGGAGATGGGTTGGAGGGATTATGGCTACACCTTC. Its translation: CASSLEMGWRDYGYTF. The complete variable domain, with remaining parts taken from reference TRBV5-5 and TRBJ1-2, reads DAGVTQSPTHLIKTRGQQVTLRCSPISGHKSVSWYQQVLGQGPQFIFQYYEKEERGRGNFPDRFSARQFPNYSSELNVNALLLGDSALYLCASSLEMGWRDYGYTFGSGTRLTVV.

V gene TRBV28 combines with J gene TRBJ2-5; D is undetermined. CDR1 and CDR2 (germline): MDHEN, SYDVKM. The CDR3 is made up of 11 amino acids. Trimming removed 3 bases from V and 5 bases from J, with 4 bases in between. This CDR3 is CASSLGETQYF. The CDR3 nucleotides read TGTGCCAGCAGTTTGGGCGAGACCCAGTACTTC. The full variable domain, rest sourced from reference TRBV28 and TRBJ2-5, is DVKVTQSSRYLVKRTGEKVFLECVQDMDHENMFWYRQDPGLGLRLIYFSYDVKMKEKGDIPEGYSVSREKKERFSLILESASTNQTSMYLCASSLGETQYFGPGTRLLVL.

J is TRBJ2-1 and V is TRBV7-3, with TRBD2 identical over 7 bases. The CDR3 extends over 13 amino acids. With 1 base clipped from V and 9 bases from J, the junction kept 3 bases outside the gene matches. CDR1 and CDR2 (germline): SGHTA, FQGTGA. CDR3 amino acids: CASSLSSSGEQFF. The CDR3 DNA sequence: TGTGCCAGCAGCTTAAGTTCTAGCGGTGAGCAGTTCTTC. The whole variable domain, filled in from reference TRBV7-3 and TRBJ2-1, reads GAGVSQTPSNKVTEKGKYVELRCDPISGHTALYWYRQSLGQGPEFLIYFQGTGAADDSGLPNDRFFAVRPEGSVSTLKIQRTERGDSAVYLCASSLSSSGEQFFGPGTRLTVL.

The gene calls are TRBV7-9 and TRBJ1-2; the D gene is possibly TRBD1 (6 bases). V lost 4 bases to trimming and J lost 7 bases, with 10 bases between them. This CDR3 has 12 residues. Looked up from germline, CDR1 is SEHNR and CDR2 is FQNEAQ (reference sequence). This CDR3 is CASSSNRVGYTF. The DNA of the CDR3 is TGTGCCAGCAGCTCCAACAGGGTTGGCTACACCTTC. The full variable domain, its missing parts supplied by reference TRBV7-9 and TRBJ1-2, is DTGVSQNPRHKITKRGQNVTFRCDPISEHNRLYWYRQTLGQGPEFLTYFQNEAQLEKSRLLSDRFSAERPKGSFSTLEIQRTEQGDSAMYLCASSSNRVGYTFGSGTRLTVV.

In its sample, this clone was seen once. The chain carries TRBV11-2 and TRBJ1-2; D gene unclear. Germline CDR1 and CDR2: SGHAT and FQNNGV. V gave up 0 bases and J gave up 6 bases, with 14 bases separating them. This CDR3 comprises 15 residues. For the CDR3, the DNA is TGTGCCAGCAGCTTAGATGCCCCCGCAAGCAATGGCTACACCTTC. Translation: CASSLDAPASNGYTF.

The chain combines TRBV30 with TRBJ2-1; 9 bases are a match to TRBD1. After removal of 1 base from V and 8 bases from J, the junction contained 9 bases not matched to a gene. Germline V gene data show CDR1 as GTSNPN and CDR2 as SVGIG (reference sequence). The CDR3 extends over 15 amino acids. This CDR3 is CAWSAGTGGRDEQFF. The CDR3 DNA reads as TGTGCCTGGAGTGCGGGCACAGGGGGCCGGGATGAGCAGTTCTTC.

CDR3 DNA sequence: TGTGCCAGCAGCTTAGTTCAGGGGGGTTTGGAGACCCAGTACTTC. Translation gives CASSLVQGGLETQYF. The chain is built from TRBV7-9 and TRBJ2-5; maybe TRBD1 (7 bases). V was clipped by 1 base and J by 5 bases, with 14 bases between them. In germline, CDR1 is SEHNR, CDR2 FQNEAQ (reference sequence). The length of the CDR3 is 15 residues.

This clone showed up just once. This rearrangement joins TRBV9 to TRBJ1-4; D gene uncertain. V dropped 3 bases and J dropped 7 bases, with 22 bases sitting between them. The V gene's germline CDR1 is SGDLS and CDR2 YYNGEE. CDR3 size: 17 residues. This CDR3 is CASSAASPGQEGEKLFF. In DNA, the CDR3 is TGTGCCAGCAGCGCCGCTAGCCCCGGGCAGGAGGGTGAAAAACTGTTTTTT.

V is TRBV24-1 and J is TRBJ1-2, with D possibly matching TRBD1 (5 bases). Germline loops: CDR1 KGHDR, CDR2 SFDVKD. V shed 2 bases and J shed 5 bases, with 5 bases lying between them. There are 12 residues in the CDR3. CDR3 residues: CATSDSGYGYTF. CDR3 nucleotides: TGTGCCACCAGTGATTCAGGGTATGGCTACACCTTC.

This clone is a singleton in its sample. The chain uses TRBV5-6 and TRBJ1-2; 12 bases align to TRBD1. Germline loops: CDR1 SGHDT, CDR2 YYEEEE. J gave up 5 bases and V 7 bases, and 3 bases lay outside the gene matches. The CDR3 has 13 amino acids. CDR3 loop: CASGTGGGYGYTF. The CDR3 nucleotides are TGTGCCAGCGGGACAGGGGGCGGTTATGGCTACACCTTC.

The chain links TRBV12-3 or TRBV12-4 to TRBJ1-1; no reliable D call. CDR3 length: 12 residues. The ends were cut back, 2 bases at V and 5 bases at J, with 6 bases in the middle. The CDR3 DNA follows: TGTGCCAGCAGTTTAACGGGGACTGAAGCTTTCTTT. Amino acids: CASSLTGTEAFF.